Following are 4 T cell receptor beta chains from one sample sequenced in a study of cytomegalovirus exposure and HLA in healthy donors. The PCR had 60 Vbeta and 13 Jbeta primers. Only in-frame clones appear in the TCRdb table, and some are missing; sequencing was by immunoSEQ multiplex PCR. This sample has roughly 40,000 clones; about four fifths occur once, and the top ten carry roughly 9.3%. Input material: PBMCs. The receptors shown here come from a woman between 40 and 55 years old in good health and CMV-seronegative.

The genes are TRBV6-5 and TRBJ1-6; 11 bases agree with TRBD1. The V gene's germline CDR1 is MNHEY and CDR2 SVGAGI. The V and J ends lost 6 bases and 7 bases, in that order; junction bases with no gene match: 2. The CDR3 loop spans 14 amino acids. The CDR3 DNA is TGTGCCAGCAGGGGACAGGGGGAGAATTCACCCCTCCACTTT. It is translated as CASRGQGENSPLHF.

This clone was found once. The chain recombines TRBV5-6 with TRBJ1-1; no definite D call. V lost 4 bases and J lost 6, with 16 bases in between. Germline V gene sequence: CDR1 SGHDT, CDR2 YYEEEE. The CDR3 runs 14 residues. CDR3 region: CASSPYVVGAEAFF. CDR3 sequence (DNA): TGTGCCAGCAGCCCCTACGTAGTCGGGGCTGAAGCTTTCTTT. The whole variable domain, remainder taken from reference TRBV5-6 and TRBJ1-1, is DAGVTQSPTHLIKTRGQQVTLRCSPKSGHDTVSWYQQALGQGPQFIFQYYEEEERQRGNFPDRFSGHQFPNYSSELNVNALLLGDSALYLCASSPYVVGAEAFFGQGTRLTVV.

The rearrangement joins TRBV5-4 to TRBJ2-1; D is perhaps TRBD1 (6 bases). This CDR3 has 14 residues. Trimming took 4 bases from V and 0 from J, leaving 8 bases between them. The germline V gene has CDR1 SGHNT and CDR2 YYREEE (reference sequence). CDR3 protein: CASSVDSSYNEQFF. The CDR3 region has the DNA TGTGCCAGCAGCGTGGACAGCTCCTACAATGAGCAGTTCTTC. Variable domain in full (rest from reference TRBV5-4 and TRBJ2-1): ETGVTQSPTHLIKTRGQQVTLRCSSQSGHNTVSWYQQALGQGPQFIFQYYREEENGRGNFPPRFSGLQFPNYSSELNVNALELDDSALYLCASSVDSSYNEQFFGPGTRLTVL.

CDR3 protein: CASARGGGTDTQYF. CDR3 in DNA: TGTGCCAGTGCTCGGGGAGGGGGCACAGATACGCAGTATTTT. The chain combines TRBV11-3 with TRBJ2-3, with TRBD2 identical over 7 bases. V lost 9 bases, J lost 1 base, and 7 bases stayed unmatched. The V gene's germline CDR1 is SGHNT and CDR2 YENEEA. The CDR3 contains 14 residues.